The table lists the clone carrying this TCR beta chain with a count of one. Antigen: not known. The sample is drawn from a study of Tregs in tolerant kidney transplant recipients. Overall study results and limits: Biological reproducibility was not directly addressed in this study.

This CDR3 spans 14 amino acids. Trimming cost V 7 bases and J 4 bases; bases outside gene matches: 8. The germline V gene encodes CDR1 SNHLY and CDR2 FYNNEI. Assay used: immunoSEQ multiplex PCR; TCRdb lists only in-frame clones, some missing. The sample yields tens of thousands of clones, 84% seen once. This clonotype was obtained from a human donor in good health. The sample taken for sequencing was CD4+ T cells from blood. The chain joins TRBV2 to TRBJ2-3; TRBD2 matches 7 bases. CDR3 DNA sequence: TGTGCCAGCACCTCTAGCGGCGGGTCAGATACGCAGTATTTT. This sequence encodes CASTSSGGSDTQYF.